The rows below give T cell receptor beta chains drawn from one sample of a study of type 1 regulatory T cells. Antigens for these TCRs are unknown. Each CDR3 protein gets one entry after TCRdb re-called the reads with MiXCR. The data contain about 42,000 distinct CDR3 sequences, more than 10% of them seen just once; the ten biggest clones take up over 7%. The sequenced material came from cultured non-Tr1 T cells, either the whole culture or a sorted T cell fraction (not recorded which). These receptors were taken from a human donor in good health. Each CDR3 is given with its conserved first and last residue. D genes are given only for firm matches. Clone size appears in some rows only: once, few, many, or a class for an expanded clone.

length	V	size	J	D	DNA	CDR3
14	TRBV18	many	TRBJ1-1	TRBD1	TGTGCCAGCTCACCAACAGGGGGAGGCACTGAAGCTTTCTTT	CASSPTGGGTEAFF
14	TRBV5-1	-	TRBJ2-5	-	TGCGCCAGCAGCTTGGGGGCTCTTCAAGAGACCCAGTACTTC	CASSLGALQETQYF
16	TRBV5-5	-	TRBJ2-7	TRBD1	TGTGCCAGCAGCTTGTGGGGACAGGGACCTTTGGGTGAGCAGTACTTC	CASSLWGQGPLGEQYF
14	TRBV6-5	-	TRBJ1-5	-	TGTGCCAGCAGTTGCTACGGTAGCAATCAGCCCCAGCATTTT	CASSCYGSNQPQHF
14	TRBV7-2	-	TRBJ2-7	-	TGTGCCAGCAGCTTAAGTAGATCTTCCTACGAGCAGTACTTC	CASSLSRSSYEQYF
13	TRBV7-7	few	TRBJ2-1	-	TGTGCTAGCAGCTTAGGGGAGTTGAATGAGCGGTTCTTC	CASSLGELNERFF
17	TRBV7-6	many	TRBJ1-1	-	TGTGCCAGCAGCTCGGGGGGCGGGACCCAAGTGAACACTGAAGCTTTCTTT	CASSSGGGTQVNTEAFF
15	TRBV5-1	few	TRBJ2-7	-	TGCGCCAGCAGCTTGTCCTGGTCCGCCTCCTACGAGCAGTACTTC	CASSLSWSASYEQYF
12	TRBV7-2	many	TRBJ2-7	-	TGTGCCAGCAGCTTACATTCCTACGAGCAGTACTTC	CASSLHSYEQYF
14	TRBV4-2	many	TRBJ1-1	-	TGTGCCAGCAGCGAGGGAGGGAAGAACACTGAAGCTTTCTTT	CASSEGGKNTEAFF
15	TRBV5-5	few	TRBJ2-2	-	TGTGCCAGCAGCTTGTTTTCGGTGAACACCGGGGAGCTGTTTTTT	CASSLFSVNTGELFF
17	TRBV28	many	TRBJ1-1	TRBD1	TGTGCCAGCAGTTTGGGGACAGACCTTATCATGAACACTGAAGCTTTCTTT	CASSLGTDLIMNTEAFF
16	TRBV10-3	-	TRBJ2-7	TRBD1	TGTGCCATCAGTGAACCGGGACAGGGGGGCTCCTACGAGCAGTACTTC	CAISEPGQGGSYEQYF
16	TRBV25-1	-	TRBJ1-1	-	TGTGCCAGCAGTCCGAATCAGGGTGTCGGTTCCACTGAAGCTTTCTTT	CASSPNQGVGSTEAFF
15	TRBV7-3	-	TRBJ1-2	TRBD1	TGTGCCAGCAGCTTAGGGGGACAGAAGAACTATGGCTACACCTTC	CASSLGGQKNYGYTF
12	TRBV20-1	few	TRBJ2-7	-	TGCAGTCCTTCGACAGGTTTCCACGAGCAGTACTTC	CSPSTGFHEQYF
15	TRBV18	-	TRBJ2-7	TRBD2	TGTGCCAGCTCACCCCCGGGACTAGCGGACTACGAGCAGTACTTC	CASSPPGLADYEQYF
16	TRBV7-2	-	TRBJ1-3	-	TGTGCCAGCAGCTTAGCGACTCCGGGCAATGGAAACACCATATATTTT	CASSLATPGNGNTIYF
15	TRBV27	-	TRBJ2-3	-	TGTGCCAGCAGACCTCTAGCCTGGGGCACAGATACGCAGTATTTT	CASRPLAWGTDTQYF
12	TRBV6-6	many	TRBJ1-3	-	TGTGCCAGCACCCATTCCAGAAACACCATATATTTT	CASTHSRNTIYF
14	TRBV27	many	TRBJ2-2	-	TGTGCCAGCAGAAGACTAGCGAACACCGGGGAGCTGTTTTTT	CASRRLANTGELFF